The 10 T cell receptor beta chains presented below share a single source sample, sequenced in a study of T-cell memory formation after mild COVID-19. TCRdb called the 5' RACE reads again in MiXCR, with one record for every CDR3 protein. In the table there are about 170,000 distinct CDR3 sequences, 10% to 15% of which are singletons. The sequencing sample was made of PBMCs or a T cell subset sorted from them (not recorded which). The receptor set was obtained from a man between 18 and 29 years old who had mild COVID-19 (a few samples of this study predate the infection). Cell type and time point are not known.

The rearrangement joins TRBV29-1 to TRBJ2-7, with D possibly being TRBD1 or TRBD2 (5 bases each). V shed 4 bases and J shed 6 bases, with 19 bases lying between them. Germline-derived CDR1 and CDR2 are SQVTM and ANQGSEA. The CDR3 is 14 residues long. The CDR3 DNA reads TGCAGCGTTGCTGGTAGTTGGGGGTTATCCGAGCAGTACGTC. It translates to CSVAGSWGLSEQYV.

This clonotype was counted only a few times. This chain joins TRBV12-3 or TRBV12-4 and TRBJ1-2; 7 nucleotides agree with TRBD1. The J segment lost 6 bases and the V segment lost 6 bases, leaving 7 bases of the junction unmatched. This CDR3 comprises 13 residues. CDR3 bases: TGTGCCAGCAGACCGACAGGGAAGGATGGCTACACCTTC. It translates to CASRPTGKDGYTF.

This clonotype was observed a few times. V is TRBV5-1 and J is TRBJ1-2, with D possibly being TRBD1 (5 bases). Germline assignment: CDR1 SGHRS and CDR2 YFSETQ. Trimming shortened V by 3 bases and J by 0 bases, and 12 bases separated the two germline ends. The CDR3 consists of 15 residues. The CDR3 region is CASSSYQGANYGYTF. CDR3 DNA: TGCGCCAGCAGCTCCTATCAGGGAGCTAACTATGGCTACACCTTC.

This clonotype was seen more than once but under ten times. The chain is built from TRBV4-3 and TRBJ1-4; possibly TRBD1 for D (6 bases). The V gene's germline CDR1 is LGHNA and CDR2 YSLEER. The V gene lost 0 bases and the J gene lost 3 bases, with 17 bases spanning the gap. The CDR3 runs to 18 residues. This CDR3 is CASSQDPTGIIANEKLFF. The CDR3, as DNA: TGCGCCAGCAGCCAAGATCCGACAGGAATCATAGCTAATGAAAAACTGTTTTTT.

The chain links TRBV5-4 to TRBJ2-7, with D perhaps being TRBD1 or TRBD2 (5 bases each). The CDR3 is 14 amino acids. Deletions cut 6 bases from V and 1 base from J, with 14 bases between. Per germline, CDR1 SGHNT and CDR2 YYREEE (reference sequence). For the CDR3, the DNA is TGTGCCAGCACCCGGGACCAAGCGTCCTACGAGCAGTACGTC. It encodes CASTRDQASYEQYV.

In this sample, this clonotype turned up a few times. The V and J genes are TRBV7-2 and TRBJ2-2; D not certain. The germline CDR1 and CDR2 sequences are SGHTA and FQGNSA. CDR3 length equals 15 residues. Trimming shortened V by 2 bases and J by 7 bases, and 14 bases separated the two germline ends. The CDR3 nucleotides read TGTGCCAGCAGCTTAATTCAGTCTTCTGGCGGGGAGCTGTTTTTT. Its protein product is CASSLIQSSGGELFF.

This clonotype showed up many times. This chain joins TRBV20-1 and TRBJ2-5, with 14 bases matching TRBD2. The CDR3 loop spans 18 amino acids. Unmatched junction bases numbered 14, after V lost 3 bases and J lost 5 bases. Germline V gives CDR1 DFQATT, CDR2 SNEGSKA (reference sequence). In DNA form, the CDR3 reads TGCAGTGCTAGGGGACTAGCGGGGGTAGGGAAGCATGGGGAGACCCAGTACTTC. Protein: CSARGLAGVGKHGETQYF.

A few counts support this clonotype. CDR3 sequence reads: CASSPPGQRNTGELFF. DNA of the CDR3: TGCGCCAGCAGCCCCCCGGGACAGAGAAACACCGGGGAGCTGTTTTTT. The V call is TRBV5-1, the J call TRBJ2-2; 7 bases map to TRBD1. Germline loops: CDR1 SGHRS, CDR2 YFSETQ. CDR3 length: 16 amino acids. V was clipped by 4 bases and J by 2 bases; unmatched bases: 8.

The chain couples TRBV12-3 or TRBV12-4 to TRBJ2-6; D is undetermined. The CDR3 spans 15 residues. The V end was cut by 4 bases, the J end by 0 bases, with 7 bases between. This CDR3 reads CASSSYTSGANVLTF. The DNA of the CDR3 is TGTGCCAGCAGTTCCTATACCTCTGGGGCCAACGTCCTGACTTTC.

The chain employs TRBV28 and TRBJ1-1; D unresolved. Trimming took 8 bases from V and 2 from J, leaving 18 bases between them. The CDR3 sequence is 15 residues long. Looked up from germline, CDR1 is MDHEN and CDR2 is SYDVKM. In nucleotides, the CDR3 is TGTGCCAGCCCCCCGAGGGTTGGTGATAACACTGAAGCTTTCTTT. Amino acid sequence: CASPPRVGDNTEAFF.